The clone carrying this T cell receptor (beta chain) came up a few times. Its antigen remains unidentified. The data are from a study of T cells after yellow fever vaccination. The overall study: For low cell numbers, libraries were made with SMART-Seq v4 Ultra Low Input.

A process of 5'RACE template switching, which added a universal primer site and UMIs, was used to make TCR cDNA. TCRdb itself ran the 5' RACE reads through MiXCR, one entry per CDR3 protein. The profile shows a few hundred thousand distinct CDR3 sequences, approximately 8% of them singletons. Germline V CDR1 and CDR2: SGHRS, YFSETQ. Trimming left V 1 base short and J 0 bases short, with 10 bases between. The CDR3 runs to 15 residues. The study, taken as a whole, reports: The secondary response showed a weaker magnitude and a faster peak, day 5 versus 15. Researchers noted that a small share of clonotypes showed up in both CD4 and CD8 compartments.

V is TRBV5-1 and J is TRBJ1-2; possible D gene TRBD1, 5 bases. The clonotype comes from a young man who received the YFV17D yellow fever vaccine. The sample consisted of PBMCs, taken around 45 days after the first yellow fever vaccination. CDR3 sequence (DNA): TGCGCCAGCAGCTTGACAGGCGGATCTAACTATGGCTACACCTTC. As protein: CASSLTGGSNYGYTF.